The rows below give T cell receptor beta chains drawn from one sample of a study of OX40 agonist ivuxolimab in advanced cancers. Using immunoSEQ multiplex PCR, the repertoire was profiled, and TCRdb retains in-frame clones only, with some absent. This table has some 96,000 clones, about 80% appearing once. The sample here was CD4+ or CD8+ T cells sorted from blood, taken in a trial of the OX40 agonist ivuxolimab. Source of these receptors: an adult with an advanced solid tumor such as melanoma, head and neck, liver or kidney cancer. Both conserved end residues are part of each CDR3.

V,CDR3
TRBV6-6,CASSTGLAGGQETQYF
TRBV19,CASRTLDGETQYF
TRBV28,CASRPGTRDTEAFF
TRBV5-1,CASSLAGTGKENTIYF
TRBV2,CASMGTSRAEKLFF
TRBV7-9,CASSPRGGEQYF
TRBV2,CASSEGDVTQYF
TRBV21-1,CASSHPAGIEQPQHF
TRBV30,CAWDRGNQPQHF
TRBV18,CASSLLGQGETEAFF
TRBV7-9,CASSVGTSTNEKLFF
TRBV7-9,CASSTDRPTEAFF
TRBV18,CASSSGRGLNTEAFF
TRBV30,CAWSSQGNQPQHF
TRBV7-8,CASSLLDTTGELFF
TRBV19,CATLERGRDALLYGYTF
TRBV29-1,CSVTDGTEAFF
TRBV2,CASSVQGMRETQYF
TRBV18,CASSLIAGVRTGELFF
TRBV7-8,CASGRSYEKLFF
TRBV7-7,CATSGGVTDTQYF
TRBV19,CASNGPGRTNYGYTF
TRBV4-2,CASSQEVVGNGRLSSGNTIYF
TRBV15,CATSRDIPGTGETYNSPLHF
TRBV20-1,CSARVGDGYTF
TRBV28,CASSKTGPSTDTQYF
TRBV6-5,CASSYGPPTNYGYTF
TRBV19,CASSLADRAGANVLTF
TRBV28,CASSLFTGLPYEQYF
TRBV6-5,CASSYRIRAGYGYTF
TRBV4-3,CASSLDDSYHGYTF
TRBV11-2,CASSPSNTGELFF
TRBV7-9,CASSSSQVAGELFF
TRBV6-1,CASSDIGFEQYF
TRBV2,CASRKDPTAETQYF
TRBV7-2,CASSLRDTGAGGNQPQHF
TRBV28,CASRLQGAGETQYF
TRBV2,CASSRDSNGRGAFF
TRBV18,CASSVQGWITEAFF
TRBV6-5,CASRTVAGGLAEQYF
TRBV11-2,CASSLATGVVYEQYF
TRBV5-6,CASSFVRFLGSYNEQFF
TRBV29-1,CSVDIAGGRGGELFF
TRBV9,CASSFSRDRGPEAFF
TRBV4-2,CASSQVTGALSGNTIYF
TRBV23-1,CARDRGETQYF
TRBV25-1,CASSDVANEQFF